Below, one T cell receptor (beta chain) is given with its context. This sample was included in a study of blood T cell repertoires in COVID-19. In the study overall: Specimens from acute and convalescent COVID-19 originated in the United States, Italy and Spain. T cells, B-cell-depleted T cells, or PBMCs provided the cDNA or gDNA that served as material.

In the study's own analysis: The assay estimated nucleated cells by amplifying reference gene primers. Using immunoSEQ multiplex PCR, the repertoire was profiled, and TCRdb retains in-frame clones only, with some absent. From that table come the V and J calls and clone size; the DNA was used to work out D and trimming. The sample comprises approximately 450,000 clones, around 89% of which are singletons, and roughly 4% rests with the top ten. V dropped 4 bases and J dropped 1 base, with 8 bases sitting between them. Germline V CDR1 and CDR2: MNHEY, SMNVEV (reference sequence). This CDR3 has 13 amino acids.

The TCR was taken from a woman in her twenties or thirties with acute or convalescent COVID-19. Sequencing input: peripheral blood. The chain joins TRBV27 to TRBJ2-7, with a possible D match to TRBD1 (6 bases). CDR3 in amino acids: CASSYTGSYEQYF. CDR3 bases: TGTGCCAGCAGTTACACAGGGTCCTACGAGCAGTACTTC.